A selection of T cell receptor beta chains follows, all from one sample in a study of metastatic and nonmetastatic thyroid tumors. MiXCR reprocessed the PCR reads for TCRdb. The sample holds 15,000 to 20,000 clones, approximately 31% seen once. The sequencing sample was made of tumor tissue. These receptors came from a male donor with papillary thyroid cancer or a benign thyroid nodule (not recorded which). Some clones in this sample may be carry-over from other donors' samples. The CDR3 runs from the conserved cysteine through the conserved F or W. A D gene is named only where the DNA matches it firmly. Some rows have no size entry. The others give once, few or many, or a class for an expanded clone.

v_call: TRBV3-1; clone_size: .; d_call: .; j_call: TRBJ2-1; cdr3_nt: TGTGCCAGCAGGAAGATGGGGTGGGGAGAACCAAACAATGAGCAGTTCTTC; cdr3_aa: CASRKMGWGEPNNEQFF
v_call: TRBV20-1; clone_size: many; d_call: .; j_call: TRBJ2-4; cdr3_nt: TGCAGTGCTAGTAGTCTGGAGCCCTTACGAAATATAGCCAAAAACATTCAGTACTTC; cdr3_aa: CSASSLEPLRNIAKNIQYF
v_call: TRBV19; clone_size: medium-sized; d_call: .; j_call: TRBJ2-1; cdr3_nt: TGTGCCAGTAGATTACGGGGGAGCTCCTACAATGAGCAGTTCTTC; cdr3_aa: CASRLRGSSYNEQFF
v_call: TRBV6-5; clone_size: many; d_call: TRBD1; j_call: TRBJ1-2; cdr3_nt: TGTGCCAGCAGTTACTACCTGTGGGGACAGGGGGTTAACTATGGCTACACCTTC; cdr3_aa: CASSYYLWGQGVNYGYTF
v_call: TRBV6-2/TRBV6-3; clone_size: few; d_call: TRBD2; j_call: TRBJ2-7; cdr3_nt: TGTGCCAGCAGTTCGGCTAGCGGGTTCTACGAGCAGTACTTC; cdr3_aa: CASSSASGFYEQYF
v_call: TRBV2; clone_size: many; d_call: .; j_call: TRBJ2-3; cdr3_nt: TGTGCCAGCAGTCCTAGCACAGATACGCAGTATTTT; cdr3_aa: CASSPSTDTQYF
v_call: TRBV12-3/TRBV12-4; clone_size: .; d_call: .; j_call: TRBJ2-1; cdr3_nt: TGTGCCAGCAGTTCCCACACGGAAGCGCTCCAGAATGAGCAGTTCTTC; cdr3_aa: CASSSHTEALQNEQFF
v_call: TRBV28; clone_size: .; d_call: .; j_call: TRBJ1-5; cdr3_nt: TGTGCCACCAGTCTGTTTAGCAATCAGCCCCAGCATTTT; cdr3_aa: CATSLFSNQPQHF
v_call: TRBV2; clone_size: many; d_call: TRBD1; j_call: TRBJ2-7; cdr3_nt: TGTGCCAGCAGTGCCACGGCGGGACAGGTAACCGAGCAGTACTTC; cdr3_aa: CASSATAGQVTEQYF
v_call: TRBV7-8; clone_size: many; d_call: .; j_call: TRBJ2-1; cdr3_nt: TGTGCCAGCAGCCCTGGACGCCTCAATGAGCAGTTCTTC; cdr3_aa: CASSPGRLNEQFF
v_call: TRBV11-3; clone_size: .; d_call: .; j_call: TRBJ2-5; cdr3_nt: TGTGTCAGCAGCTCCGGGACTCTTGGGGAGACCCAGTACTTC; cdr3_aa: CVSSSGTLGETQYF
v_call: TRBV18; clone_size: .; d_call: TRBD1; j_call: TRBJ2-1; cdr3_nt: TGTGCCAGCTCACGCTCCGGGACAGGGAATGAGCAGTTCTTC; cdr3_aa: CASSRSGTGNEQFF
v_call: TRBV20-1; clone_size: .; d_call: .; j_call: TRBJ1-6; cdr3_nt: TGCAGTGCTAGAGATTCGGGGTATGGTAATTCACCCCTCCACTTT; cdr3_aa: CSARDSGYGNSPLHF
v_call: TRBV28; clone_size: many; d_call: TRBD1; j_call: TRBJ1-4; cdr3_nt: TGTGCCAGCAGTTCTCCGAAACAGGGGGAGAAAGAAAAACTGTTTTTT; cdr3_aa: CASSSPKQGEKEKLFF
v_call: TRBV4-1; clone_size: many; d_call: .; j_call: TRBJ1-4; cdr3_nt: TGCGCCAGCAGCCAAGGGGGCGAGGAAAAACTGTTTTTT; cdr3_aa: CASSQGGEEKLFF
v_call: TRBV2; clone_size: few; d_call: .; j_call: TRBJ1-1; cdr3_nt: TGTGCCAGCAGAAGAGAGGGAAGTAACACTGAAGCTTTCTTT; cdr3_aa: CASRREGSNTEAFF
v_call: TRBV7-8; clone_size: once; d_call: .; j_call: TRBJ2-1; cdr3_nt: TGTGCCAGCAGCTATATCCCCGGACCCTACAATGAGCAGTTCTTC; cdr3_aa: CASSYIPGPYNEQFF
v_call: TRBV3-1; clone_size: many; d_call: .; j_call: TRBJ2-1; cdr3_nt: TGTGCCAGCAGCCAAGATCACGTACTTAGCTCCTACAATGAGCAGTTCTTC; cdr3_aa: CASSQDHVLSSYNEQFF
v_call: TRBV6-1; clone_size: many; d_call: TRBD1; j_call: TRBJ1-1; cdr3_nt: TGTGCCAGCAGAAACAGGGGGCTGCTTGGGGACACTGAAGCTTTCTTT; cdr3_aa: CASRNRGLLGDTEAFF
v_call: TRBV11-2; clone_size: many; d_call: .; j_call: TRBJ1-3; cdr3_nt: TGTGCCAGCAGCCCCTCGCCCGGAAACACCATATATTTT; cdr3_aa: CASSPSPGNTIYF
v_call: TRBV6-2/TRBV6-3; clone_size: .; d_call: TRBD1; j_call: TRBJ2-7; cdr3_nt: TGTGCCAGCAGCGACAGGGGCTACGAGCAGTACTTC; cdr3_aa: CASSDRGYEQYF
v_call: TRBV11-1; clone_size: .; d_call: TRBD1; j_call: TRBJ2-1; cdr3_nt: TGTGCCAGCAGCTCCGCTTGGACAGGGGAGGGTGGAGGCAATGAGCAGTTCTTC; cdr3_aa: CASSSAWTGEGGGNEQFF
v_call: TRBV4-2; clone_size: few; d_call: TRBD1; j_call: TRBJ2-7; cdr3_nt: TGTGCCAGCAGCACGCCGGGACAGGGTGTGGAGCAGTACTTC; cdr3_aa: CASSTPGQGVEQYF
v_call: TRBV5-1; clone_size: .; d_call: .; j_call: TRBJ1-6; cdr3_nt: TGCGCCAGCAGCCAGGACCGATCACCCCTCCACTTT; cdr3_aa: CASSQDRSPLHF
v_call: TRBV6-6; clone_size: .; d_call: .; j_call: TRBJ1-1; cdr3_nt: TGTGCCAGCAGTCACTCGACAGGCAGGATGTACACTGAAGCTTTCTTT; cdr3_aa: CASSHSTGRMYTEAFF
v_call: TRBV6-4; clone_size: many; d_call: TRBD2; j_call: TRBJ2-3; cdr3_nt: TGTGCCAGCGCCAGTGGGACTAGCGGCACAGATACGCAGTATTTT; cdr3_aa: CASASGTSGTDTQYF
v_call: TRBV20-1; clone_size: many; d_call: TRBD1; j_call: TRBJ1-6; cdr3_nt: TGCAGTGCTAGACAGGGGGCAAATAATTCACCCCTCCACTTT; cdr3_aa: CSARQGANNSPLHF
v_call: TRBV6-2/TRBV6-3; clone_size: .; d_call: .; j_call: TRBJ2-2; cdr3_nt: TGTGCCAGCATTTACTCGATGAACCGGGTCGGGGAGCTGTTTTTT; cdr3_aa: CASIYSMNRVGELFF
v_call: TRBV6-1; clone_size: few; d_call: .; j_call: TRBJ2-7; cdr3_nt: TGTGCCAGCAGTTTCCCAGGGGTGTACGAGCAGTACTTC; cdr3_aa: CASSFPGVYEQYF
v_call: TRBV19; clone_size: medium-sized; d_call: .; j_call: TRBJ2-2; cdr3_nt: TGTGCCAGTAGAAGTGGTGGGCCGAACACCGGGGAGCTGTTTTTT; cdr3_aa: CASRSGGPNTGELFF
v_call: TRBV18; clone_size: .; d_call: .; j_call: TRBJ1-1; cdr3_nt: TGTGCCAGCTCACCACGGTCAGGGAGGGACTCTGAAGCTTTCTTT; cdr3_aa: CASSPRSGRDSEAFF
v_call: TRBV19; clone_size: .; d_call: TRBD2; j_call: TRBJ2-7; cdr3_nt: TGTGTCAGTAGTTTCGGACTAGCGGGGGTCTACGAGCAGTACTTC; cdr3_aa: CVSSFGLAGVYEQYF
v_call: TRBV20-1; clone_size: large; d_call: .; j_call: TRBJ1-6; cdr3_nt: TGCAGTGCCACAAGCCGCCGCACAGGCTCACCCCTCCACTTT; cdr3_aa: CSATSRRTGSPLHF
v_call: TRBV2; clone_size: .; d_call: .; j_call: TRBJ1-2; cdr3_nt: TGCGCCAGCAGTTTTGGACAGTATGGCTACACCTTC; cdr3_aa: CASSFGQYGYTF
v_call: TRBV13; clone_size: .; d_call: TRBD1; j_call: TRBJ2-1; cdr3_nt: TGTGCCAGCAGCTTGGGGCAGGGGGCATTCTTT; cdr3_aa: CASSLGQGAFF
v_call: TRBV28; clone_size: few; d_call: .; j_call: TRBJ1-2; cdr3_nt: TGTGCCAGCATCCCATGGGGGAACACTAACTATGGCTACACCTTC; cdr3_aa: CASIPWGNTNYGYTF
v_call: TRBV24-1; clone_size: medium-sized; d_call: .; j_call: TRBJ2-7; cdr3_nt: TGTGCCACCAGTCATCCGATTACCTACGAGCAGTACTTC; cdr3_aa: CATSHPITYEQYF
v_call: TRBV7-9; clone_size: many; d_call: .; j_call: TRBJ2-3; cdr3_nt: TGTGCCAGCAGCCCGGGACTCCACCCAGATACGCAGTATTTT; cdr3_aa: CASSPGLHPDTQYF
v_call: TRBV11-2; clone_size: many; d_call: .; j_call: TRBJ1-4; cdr3_nt: TGTGCCAGCACCGAAAGGATGGGGGGGCTGGGAGAAAAACTGTTTTTT; cdr3_aa: CASTERMGGLGEKLFF
v_call: TRBV6-1; clone_size: few; d_call: TRBD1; j_call: TRBJ1-1; cdr3_nt: TGTGCCAGCAGACAACAGGGGGCTAGTACTGAAGCTTTCTTT; cdr3_aa: CASRQQGASTEAFF
v_call: TRBV3-1; clone_size: medium-sized; d_call: .; j_call: TRBJ2-7; cdr3_nt: TGTGCCAGCAGCCAAGCGGAACAGGGACGTTTAAACGAGCAGTACTTC; cdr3_aa: CASSQAEQGRLNEQYF
v_call: TRBV18; clone_size: many; d_call: TRBD1; j_call: TRBJ1-1; cdr3_nt: TGTGCCAGCTCACCTCAGGTTAGGACAGGGATTAACACTGAAGCTTTCTTT; cdr3_aa: CASSPQVRTGINTEAFF
v_call: TRBV24-1; clone_size: large; d_call: TRBD1; j_call: TRBJ2-2; cdr3_nt: TGTGCCACCAGTGATTTAGAGACAGGGGACACCGGGGAGCTGTTTTTT; cdr3_aa: CATSDLETGDTGELFF
v_call: TRBV6-1; clone_size: .; d_call: .; j_call: TRBJ2-6; cdr3_nt: TGTGCCAGCAGTGTCCGGACAGATCCCCCCAACGTCCTGACTTTC; cdr3_aa: CASSVRTDPPNVLTF
v_call: TRBV6-1; clone_size: .; d_call: TRBD1; j_call: TRBJ1-4; cdr3_nt: TGTGCCAGCAGCAATGGACAGGGCAATGAAAGACTGTTTTTT; cdr3_aa: CASSNGQGNERLFF
v_call: TRBV6-1; clone_size: .; d_call: TRBD1; j_call: TRBJ1-5; cdr3_nt: TGTGCCAGCAGTAGGACAGGGTTGGGCAATCAGCCCCAGCATTTT; cdr3_aa: CASSRTGLGNQPQHF
v_call: TRBV20-1; clone_size: many; d_call: .; j_call: TRBJ2-3; cdr3_nt: TGCAGTGCTGCGTGGACAGATACGCAGTATTTT; cdr3_aa: CSAAWTDTQYF
v_call: TRBV27; clone_size: .; d_call: .; j_call: TRBJ2-7; cdr3_nt: TGTGCCAGCAGTGGACGAAGAGTAGGAAGCCTGTACGAGCAGTACTTC; cdr3_aa: CASSGRRVGSLYEQYF
v_call: TRBV28; clone_size: many; d_call: TRBD1; j_call: TRBJ1-1; cdr3_nt: TGTGCCAGCAGTTTATCGGGACAGGCCTATGAAGCTTTCTTT; cdr3_aa: CASSLSGQAYEAFF
v_call: TRBV28; clone_size: few; d_call: TRBD1; j_call: TRBJ1-2; cdr3_nt: TGTGCCAGCAGTTGGACAGGGGAGGGTGGCTACACCTTC; cdr3_aa: CASSWTGEGGYTF
v_call: TRBV9; clone_size: medium-sized; d_call: .; j_call: TRBJ1-6; cdr3_nt: TGTGCCAGCAGCGTAGAGGGACGGAATAATTCACCCCTCCACTTT; cdr3_aa: CASSVEGRNNSPLHF
v_call: TRBV2; clone_size: few; d_call: TRBD2; j_call: TRBJ2-1; cdr3_nt: TGTGCCAGCCAGCGGGACCATGCTAATGAGCAGTTCTTC; cdr3_aa: CASQRDHANEQFF
v_call: TRBV20-1; clone_size: .; d_call: .; j_call: TRBJ2-3; cdr3_nt: TGCAGTGCTAGAGCGGGAATCACAGATACGCAGTATTTT; cdr3_aa: CSARAGITDTQYF